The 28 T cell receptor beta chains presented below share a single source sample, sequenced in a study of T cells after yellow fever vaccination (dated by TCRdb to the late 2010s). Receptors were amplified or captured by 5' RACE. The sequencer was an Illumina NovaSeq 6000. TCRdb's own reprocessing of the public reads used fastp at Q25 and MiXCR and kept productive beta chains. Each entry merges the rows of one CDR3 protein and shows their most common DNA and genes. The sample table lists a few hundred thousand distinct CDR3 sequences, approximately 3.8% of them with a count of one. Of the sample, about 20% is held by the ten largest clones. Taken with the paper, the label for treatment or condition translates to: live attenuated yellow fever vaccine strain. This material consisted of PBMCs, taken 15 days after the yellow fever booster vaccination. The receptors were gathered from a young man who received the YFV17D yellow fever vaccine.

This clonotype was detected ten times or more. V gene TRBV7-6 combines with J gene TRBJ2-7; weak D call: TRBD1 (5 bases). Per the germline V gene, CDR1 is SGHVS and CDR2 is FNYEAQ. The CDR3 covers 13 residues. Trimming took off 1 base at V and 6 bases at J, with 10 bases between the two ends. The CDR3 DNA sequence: TGTGCCAGCAGCTTAGGAGATGGGGCCGAGCAGTACGTC. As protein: CASSLGDGAEQYV.

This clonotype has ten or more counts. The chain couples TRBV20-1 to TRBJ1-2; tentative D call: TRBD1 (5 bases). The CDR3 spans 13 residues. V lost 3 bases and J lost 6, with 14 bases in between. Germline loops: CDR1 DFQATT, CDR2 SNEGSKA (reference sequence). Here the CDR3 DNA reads TGCAGTGCTAGCAGGGCAGATTCCGATGGCTACACCTTC. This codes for CSASRADSDGYTF.

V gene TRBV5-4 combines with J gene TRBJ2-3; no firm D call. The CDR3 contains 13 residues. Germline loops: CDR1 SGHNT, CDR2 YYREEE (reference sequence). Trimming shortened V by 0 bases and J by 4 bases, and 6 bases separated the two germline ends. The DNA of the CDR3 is TGTGCCAGCAGCTTGGTAGGTTCAGATACGCAGTATTTT. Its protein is CASSLVGSDTQYF.

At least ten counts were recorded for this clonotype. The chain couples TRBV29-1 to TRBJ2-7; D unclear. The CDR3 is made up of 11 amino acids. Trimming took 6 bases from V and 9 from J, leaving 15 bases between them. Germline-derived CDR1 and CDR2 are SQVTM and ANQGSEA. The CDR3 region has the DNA TGCAGCGTGCAGGCCACGTCGGGGCAGTACTTC. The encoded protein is CSVQATSGQYF.

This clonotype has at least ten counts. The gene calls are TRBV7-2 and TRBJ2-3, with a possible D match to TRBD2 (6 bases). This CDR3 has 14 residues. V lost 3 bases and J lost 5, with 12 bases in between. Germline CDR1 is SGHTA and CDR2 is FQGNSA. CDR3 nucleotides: TGTGCCAGCAGCTTCGGGCGGGGAGGAGATACGCAGTATTTT. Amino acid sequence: CASSFGRGGDTQYF.

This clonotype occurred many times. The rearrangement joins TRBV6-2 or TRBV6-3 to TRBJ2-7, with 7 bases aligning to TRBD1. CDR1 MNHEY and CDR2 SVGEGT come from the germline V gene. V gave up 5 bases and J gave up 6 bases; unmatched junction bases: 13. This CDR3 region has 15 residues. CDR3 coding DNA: TGTGCCAGCAGTACCCGGACAGGCGGAGGTCGCGAGCAGTACTTC. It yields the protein CASSTRTGGGREQYF.

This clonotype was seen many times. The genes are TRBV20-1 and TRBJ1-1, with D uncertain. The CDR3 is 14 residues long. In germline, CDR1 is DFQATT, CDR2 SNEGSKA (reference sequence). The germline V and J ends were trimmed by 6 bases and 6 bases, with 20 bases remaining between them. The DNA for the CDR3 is TGCAGTGCCAGTCGGGCGGGGTTTGATTCTGAAGCTTTCTTT. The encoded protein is CSASRAGFDSEAFF.

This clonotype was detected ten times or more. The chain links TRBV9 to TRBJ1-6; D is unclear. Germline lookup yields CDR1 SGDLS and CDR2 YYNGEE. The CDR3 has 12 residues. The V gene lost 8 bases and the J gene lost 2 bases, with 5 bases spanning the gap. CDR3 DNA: TGTGCCAGTAAGACCTATAATTCACCCCTCCACTTT. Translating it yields CASKTYNSPLHF.

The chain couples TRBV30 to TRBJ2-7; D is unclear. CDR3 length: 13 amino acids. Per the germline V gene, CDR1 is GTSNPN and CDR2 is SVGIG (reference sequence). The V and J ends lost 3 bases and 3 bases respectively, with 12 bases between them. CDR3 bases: TGTGCCTGGAGGCGCGCAGCCTACTACGAGCAGTACTTC. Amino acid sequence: CAWRRAAYYEQYF.

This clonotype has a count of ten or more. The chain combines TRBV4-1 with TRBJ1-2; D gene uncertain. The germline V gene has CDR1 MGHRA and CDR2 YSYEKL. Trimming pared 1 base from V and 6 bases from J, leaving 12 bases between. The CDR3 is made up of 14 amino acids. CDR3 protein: CASSQAGSEHGYTF. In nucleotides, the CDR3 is TGCGCCAGCAGCCAAGCGGGTTCGGAGCATGGCTACACCTTC.

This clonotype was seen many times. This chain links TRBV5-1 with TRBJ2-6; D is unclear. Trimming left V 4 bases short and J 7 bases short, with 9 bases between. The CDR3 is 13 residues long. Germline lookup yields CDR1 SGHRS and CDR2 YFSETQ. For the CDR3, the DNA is TGCGCCAGCAGCCCCCAGGCTGCCAACGTCCTGACTTTC. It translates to CASSPQAANVLTF.

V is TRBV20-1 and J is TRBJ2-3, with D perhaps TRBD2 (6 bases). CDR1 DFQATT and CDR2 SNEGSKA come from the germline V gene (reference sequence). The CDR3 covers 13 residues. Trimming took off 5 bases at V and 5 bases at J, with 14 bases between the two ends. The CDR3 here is CSAPRGSGDTQYF. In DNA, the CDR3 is TGCAGTGCTCCCCGGGGTAGCGGAGATACGCAGTATTTT.

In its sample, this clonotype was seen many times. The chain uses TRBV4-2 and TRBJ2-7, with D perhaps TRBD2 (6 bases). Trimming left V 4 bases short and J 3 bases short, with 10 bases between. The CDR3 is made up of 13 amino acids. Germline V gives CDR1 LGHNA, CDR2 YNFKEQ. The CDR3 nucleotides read TGTGCCAGCAGCCGGGGGAGGATCTACGAGCAGTACGTC. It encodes CASSRGRIYEQYV.

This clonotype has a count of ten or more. CDR3 sequence: CASSSQGGTAYV. The CDR3 nucleotides read TGTGCCAGCTCTTCCCAAGGAGGGACAGCGTACGTC. The V call is TRBV18, the J call TRBJ2-7; a possible D gene is TRBD1 (7 bases). V was clipped by 6 bases and J by 12 bases, with 18 bases between them. The CDR3 runs 12 residues. The germline CDR1 and CDR2 sequences are KGHSH and LQKENI.

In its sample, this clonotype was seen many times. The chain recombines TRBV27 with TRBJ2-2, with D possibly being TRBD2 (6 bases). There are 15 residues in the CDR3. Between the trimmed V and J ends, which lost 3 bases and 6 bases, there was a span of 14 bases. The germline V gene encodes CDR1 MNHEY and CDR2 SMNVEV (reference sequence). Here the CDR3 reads CASSLRGRGPGELFF. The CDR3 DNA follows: TGTGCCAGCAGTTTGCGGGGTAGAGGGCCCGGGGAGCTGTTTTTT.

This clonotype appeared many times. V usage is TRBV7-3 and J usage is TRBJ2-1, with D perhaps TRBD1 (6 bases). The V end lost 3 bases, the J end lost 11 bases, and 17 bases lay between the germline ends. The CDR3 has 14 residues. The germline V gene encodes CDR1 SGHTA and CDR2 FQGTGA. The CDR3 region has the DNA TGTGCCAGCAGCTTGGAAACCCGGGACACCAAGCAGTTCTTC. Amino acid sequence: CASSLETRDTKQFF.

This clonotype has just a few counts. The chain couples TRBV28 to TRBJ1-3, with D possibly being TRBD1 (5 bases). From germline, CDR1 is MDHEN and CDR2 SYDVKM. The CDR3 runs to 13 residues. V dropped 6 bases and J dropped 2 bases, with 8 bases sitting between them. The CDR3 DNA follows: TGTGCCAGCAGATGGGGGACTGGAAACACCATATATTTT. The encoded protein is CASRWGTGNTIYF.

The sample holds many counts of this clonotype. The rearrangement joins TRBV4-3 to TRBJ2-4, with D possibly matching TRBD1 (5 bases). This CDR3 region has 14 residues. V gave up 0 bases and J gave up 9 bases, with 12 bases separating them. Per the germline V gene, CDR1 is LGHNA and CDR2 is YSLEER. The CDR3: CASSQDQTDTIQYF. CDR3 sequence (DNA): TGCGCCAGCAGCCAAGATCAGACAGATACCATTCAGTACTTC.

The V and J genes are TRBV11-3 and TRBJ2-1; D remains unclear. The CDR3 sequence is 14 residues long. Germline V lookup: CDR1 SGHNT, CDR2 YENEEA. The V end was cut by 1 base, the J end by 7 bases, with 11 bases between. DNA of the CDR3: TGTGCCAGCAGCTTAGCCACAGCATCAAATGAGCAGTTCTTC. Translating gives CASSLATASNEQFF.

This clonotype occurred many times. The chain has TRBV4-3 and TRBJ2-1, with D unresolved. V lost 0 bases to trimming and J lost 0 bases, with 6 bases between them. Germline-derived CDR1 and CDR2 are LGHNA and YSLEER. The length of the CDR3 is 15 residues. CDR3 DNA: TGCGCCAGCAGCCAAGAACAGAGCTCCTACAATGAGCAGTTCTTC. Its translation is CASSQEQSSYNEQFF.

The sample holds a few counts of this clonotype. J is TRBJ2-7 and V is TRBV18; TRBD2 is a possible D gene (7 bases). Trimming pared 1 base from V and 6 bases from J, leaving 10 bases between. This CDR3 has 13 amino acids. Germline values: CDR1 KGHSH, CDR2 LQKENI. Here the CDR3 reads CASSPRGGPEQYV. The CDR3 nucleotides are TGTGCCAGCTCACCACGGGGGGGCCCCGAGCAGTACGTC.

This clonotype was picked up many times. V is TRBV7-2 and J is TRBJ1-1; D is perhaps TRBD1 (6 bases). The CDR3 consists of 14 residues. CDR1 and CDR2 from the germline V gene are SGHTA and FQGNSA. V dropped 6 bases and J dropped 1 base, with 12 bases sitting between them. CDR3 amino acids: CASSPTRGNTEAFF. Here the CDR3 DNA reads TGTGCCAGCAGTCCCACCAGGGGGAACACTGAAGCTTTCTTT.

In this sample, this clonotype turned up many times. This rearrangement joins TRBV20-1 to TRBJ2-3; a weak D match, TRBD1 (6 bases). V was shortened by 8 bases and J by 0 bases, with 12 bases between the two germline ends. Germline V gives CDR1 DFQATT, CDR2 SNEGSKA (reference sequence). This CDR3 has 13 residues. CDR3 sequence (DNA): TGCAGTCCTACTACAGGGAGCACAGATACGCAGTATTTT. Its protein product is CSPTTGSTDTQYF.

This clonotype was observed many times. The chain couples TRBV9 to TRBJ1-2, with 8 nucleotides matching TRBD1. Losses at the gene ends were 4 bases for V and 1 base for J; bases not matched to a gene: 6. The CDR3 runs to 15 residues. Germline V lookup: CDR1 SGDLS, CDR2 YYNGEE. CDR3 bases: TGTGCCAGCAGCCAAGGGACAGGTGGTAACTATGGCTACACCTTC. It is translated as CASSQGTGGNYGYTF.

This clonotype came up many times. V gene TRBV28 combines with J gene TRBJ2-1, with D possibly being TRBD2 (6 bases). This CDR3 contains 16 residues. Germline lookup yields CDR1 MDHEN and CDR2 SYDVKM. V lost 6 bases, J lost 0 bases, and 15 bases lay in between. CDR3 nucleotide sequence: TGTGCCAGCAGCATTAGCGGACCGAGCTCCTACAATGAGCAGTTCTTC. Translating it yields CASSISGPSSYNEQFF.

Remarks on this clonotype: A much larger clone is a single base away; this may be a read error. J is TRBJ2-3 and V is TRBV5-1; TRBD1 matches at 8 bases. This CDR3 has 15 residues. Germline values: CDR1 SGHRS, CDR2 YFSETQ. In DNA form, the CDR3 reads TGCGCCAGCAGCTCCGGACAGGGAAGCACAGATCCGCAGTATTTT. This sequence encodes CASSSGQGSTDPQYF.

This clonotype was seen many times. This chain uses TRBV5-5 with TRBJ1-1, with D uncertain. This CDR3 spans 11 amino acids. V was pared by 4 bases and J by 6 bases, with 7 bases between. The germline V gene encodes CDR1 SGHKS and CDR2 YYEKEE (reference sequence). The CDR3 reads CASSRAAEAFF. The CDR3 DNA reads TGTGCCAGCAGCCGGGCGGCTGAAGCTTTCTTT.

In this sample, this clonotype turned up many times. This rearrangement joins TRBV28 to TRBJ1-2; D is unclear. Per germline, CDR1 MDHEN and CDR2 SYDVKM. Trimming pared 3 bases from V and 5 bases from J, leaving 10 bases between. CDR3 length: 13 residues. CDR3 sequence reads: CASSLADPYGYTF. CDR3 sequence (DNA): TGTGCCAGCAGTTTGGCAGATCCTTATGGCTACACCTTC.